Detailed here is one T cell receptor (beta chain). Its specificity is unknown. This specimen comes from a study of cytomegalovirus exposure and HLA in healthy donors. Study-level findings and limits: TCR beta V- and J-gene trimming, according to a later analysis, was linked to a missense DCLRE1C variant. As was reported, the HLA-A and HLA-B alleles of most subjects were accurately predicted from TCR beta sequences. The likely explanation for a cluster of highly shared sequence variants was sequencing artifact.

PCR involved 60 Vbeta and 13 Jbeta primers. Libraries were prepared by immunoSEQ multiplex PCR; TCRdb keeps only in-frame clonotypes and omits some of them. The repertoire holds approximately 150,000 clones, with about 70% as singletons. V was shortened by 5 bases and J by 0 bases, with 11 bases between the two germline ends. CDR1 and CDR2 from the germline V gene are MNHEY and SMNVEV (reference sequence). This CDR3 is 15 amino acids long. The source is a woman younger than 35 in good health and CMV-seropositive. The rearrangement links TRBV27 to TRBJ1-3; D is perhaps TRBD1 (6 bases). The specimen sequenced was PBMCs. In DNA form, the CDR3 reads TGTGCCAGCAGTCGTAACAGGGTCTCTGGAAACACCATATATTTT. Protein product: CASSRNRVSGNTIYF.